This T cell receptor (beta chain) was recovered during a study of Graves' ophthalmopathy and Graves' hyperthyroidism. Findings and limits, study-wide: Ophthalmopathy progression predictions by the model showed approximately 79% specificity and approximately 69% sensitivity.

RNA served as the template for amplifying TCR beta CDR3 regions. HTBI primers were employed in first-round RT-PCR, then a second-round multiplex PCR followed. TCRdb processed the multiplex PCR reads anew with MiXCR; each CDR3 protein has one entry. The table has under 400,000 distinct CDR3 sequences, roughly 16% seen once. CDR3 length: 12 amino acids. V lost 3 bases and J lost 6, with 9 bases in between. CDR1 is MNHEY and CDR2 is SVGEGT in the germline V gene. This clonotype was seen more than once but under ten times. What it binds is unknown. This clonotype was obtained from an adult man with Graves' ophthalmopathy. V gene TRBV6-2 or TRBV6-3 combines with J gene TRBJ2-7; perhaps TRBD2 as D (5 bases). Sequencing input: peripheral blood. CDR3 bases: TGTGCCAGCAGTTATATGGCGGGCGAGCAGTACTTC. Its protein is CASSYMAGEQYF.